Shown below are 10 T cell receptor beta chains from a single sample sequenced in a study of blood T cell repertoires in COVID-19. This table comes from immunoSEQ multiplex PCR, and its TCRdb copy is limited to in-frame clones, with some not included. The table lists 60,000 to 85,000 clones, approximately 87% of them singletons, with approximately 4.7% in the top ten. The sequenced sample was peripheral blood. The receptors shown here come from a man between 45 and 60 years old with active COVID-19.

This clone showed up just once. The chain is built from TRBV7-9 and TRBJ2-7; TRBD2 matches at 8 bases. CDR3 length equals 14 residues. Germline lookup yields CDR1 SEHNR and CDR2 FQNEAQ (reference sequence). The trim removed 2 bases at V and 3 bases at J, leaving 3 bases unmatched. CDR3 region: CASSLSGGNYEQYF. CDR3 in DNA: TGTGCCAGCAGCTTAAGCGGGGGCAACTACGAGCAGTACTTC.

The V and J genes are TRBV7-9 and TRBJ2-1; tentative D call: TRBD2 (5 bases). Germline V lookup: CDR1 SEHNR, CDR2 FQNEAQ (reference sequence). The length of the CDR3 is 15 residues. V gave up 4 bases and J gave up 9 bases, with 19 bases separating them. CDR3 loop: CASSSTGWEMGEQFF. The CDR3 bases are TGTGCCAGCAGCTCTACGGGATGGGAGATGGGTGAGCAGTTCTTC.

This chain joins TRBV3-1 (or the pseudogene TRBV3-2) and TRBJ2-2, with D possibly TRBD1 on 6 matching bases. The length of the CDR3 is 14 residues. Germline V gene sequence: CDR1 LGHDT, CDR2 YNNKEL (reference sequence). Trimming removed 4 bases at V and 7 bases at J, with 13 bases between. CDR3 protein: CASSPGTMGGELFF. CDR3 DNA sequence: TGTGCCAGCAGCCCAGGGACAATGGGCGGGGAGCTGTTTTTT.

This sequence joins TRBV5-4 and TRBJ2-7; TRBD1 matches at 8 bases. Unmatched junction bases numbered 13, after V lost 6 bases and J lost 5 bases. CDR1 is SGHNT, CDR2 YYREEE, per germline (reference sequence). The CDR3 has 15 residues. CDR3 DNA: TGTGCCAGCACCGCAATCGGACAGGGCGGGAACGAGCAGTACTTC. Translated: CASTAIGQGGNEQYF.

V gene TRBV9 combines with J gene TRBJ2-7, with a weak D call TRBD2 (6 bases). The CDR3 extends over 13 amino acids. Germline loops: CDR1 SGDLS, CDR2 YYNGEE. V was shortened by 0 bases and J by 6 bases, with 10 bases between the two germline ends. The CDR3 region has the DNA TGTGCCAGCAGCGTAGTACCCGGGAGCGAGCAGTACTTC. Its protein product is CASSVVPGSEQYF.

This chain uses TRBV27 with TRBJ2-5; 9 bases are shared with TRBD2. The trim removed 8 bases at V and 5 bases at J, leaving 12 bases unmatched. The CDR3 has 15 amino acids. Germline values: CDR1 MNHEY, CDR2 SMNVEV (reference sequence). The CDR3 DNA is TGTGCCAGCCAAGAAGCGGGGGGCAGGGGGGAGACCCAGTACTTC. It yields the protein CASQEAGGRGETQYF.

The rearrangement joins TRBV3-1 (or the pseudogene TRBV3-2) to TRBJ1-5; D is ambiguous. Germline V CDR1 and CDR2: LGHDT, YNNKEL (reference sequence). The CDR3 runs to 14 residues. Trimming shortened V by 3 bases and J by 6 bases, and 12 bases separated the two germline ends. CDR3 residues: CASSHGGESQPQHF. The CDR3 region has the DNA TGTGCCAGCAGCCATGGTGGAGAGAGTCAGCCCCAGCATTTT.

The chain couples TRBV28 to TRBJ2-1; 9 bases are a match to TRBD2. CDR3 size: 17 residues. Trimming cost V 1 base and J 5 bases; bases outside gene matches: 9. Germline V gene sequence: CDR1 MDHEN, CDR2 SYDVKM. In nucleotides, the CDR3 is TGTGCCAGCAGTTTATTATCTGCGGGAGGGGGGAACAATGAGCAGTTCTTC. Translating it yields CASSLLSAGGGNNEQFF.

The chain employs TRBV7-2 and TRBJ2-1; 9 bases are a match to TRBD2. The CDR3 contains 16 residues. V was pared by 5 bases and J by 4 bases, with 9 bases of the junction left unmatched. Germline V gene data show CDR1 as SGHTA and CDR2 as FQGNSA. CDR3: CASSPGLAGIYNEQFF. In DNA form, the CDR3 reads TGTGCCAGCAGCCCGGGGCTAGCGGGAATATACAATGAGCAGTTCTTC.

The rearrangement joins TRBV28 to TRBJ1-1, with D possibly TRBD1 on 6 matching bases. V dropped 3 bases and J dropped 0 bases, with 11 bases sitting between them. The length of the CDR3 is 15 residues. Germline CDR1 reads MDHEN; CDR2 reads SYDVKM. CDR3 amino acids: CASSLPGQLNTEAFF. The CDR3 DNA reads TGTGCCAGCAGTTTGCCCGGACAGCTGAACACTGAAGCTTTCTTT.